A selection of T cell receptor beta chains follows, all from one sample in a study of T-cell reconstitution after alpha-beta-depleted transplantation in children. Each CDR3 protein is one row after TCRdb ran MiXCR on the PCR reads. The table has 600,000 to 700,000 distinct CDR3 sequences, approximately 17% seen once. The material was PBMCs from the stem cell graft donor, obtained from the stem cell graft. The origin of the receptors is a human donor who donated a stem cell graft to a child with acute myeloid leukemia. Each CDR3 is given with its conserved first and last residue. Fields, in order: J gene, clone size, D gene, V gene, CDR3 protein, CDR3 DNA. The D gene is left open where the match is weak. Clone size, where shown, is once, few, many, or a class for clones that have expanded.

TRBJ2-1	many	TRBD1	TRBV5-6	CASSSGTGLNEQFF	TGTGCCAGCAGCTCAGGGACAGGGCTGAATGAGCAGTTCTTC
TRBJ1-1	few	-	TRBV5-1	CASSSRWDTEAFF	TGCGCCAGCAGCTCCCGGTGGGACACTGAAGCTTTCTTT
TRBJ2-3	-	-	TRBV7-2	CASSPRPRSASTDTQYF	TGTGCCAGCAGCCCTCGGCCCAGGTCGGCTAGCACAGATACGCAGTATTTT
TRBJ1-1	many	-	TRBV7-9	CASRRGDNEAFF	TGTGCCAGTCGAAGGGGAGACAATGAAGCTTTCTTT
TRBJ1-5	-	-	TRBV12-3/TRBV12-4	CASSPLGGASNQPQHF	TGTGCCAGCAGCCCATTGGGCGGAGCGAGCAATCAGCCCCAGCATTTT
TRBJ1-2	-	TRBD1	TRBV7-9	CASSLGGQYGYTF	TGTGCCAGCAGCTTAGGGGGACAGTATGGCTACACCTTC
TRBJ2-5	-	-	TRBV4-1	CASSQLSGEQETQYF	TGCGCCAGCAGCCAACTATCGGGGGAGCAAGAGACCCAGTACTTC
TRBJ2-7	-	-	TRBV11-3	CASSLNRDSYEQYF	TGTGCCAGCAGCTTAAACCGGGACTCCTACGAGCAGTACTTC
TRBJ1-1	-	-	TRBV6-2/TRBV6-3	CASSQIYPNTEAFF	TGTGCCAGCAGTCAGATTTATCCCAACACTGAAGCTTTCTTT
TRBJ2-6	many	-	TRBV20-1	CSAFGANVLTF	TGCAGTGCCTTTGGGGCCAACGTCCTGACTTTC
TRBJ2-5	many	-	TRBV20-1	CSAIPGLYQETQYF	TGCAGTGCAATCCCCGGACTCTACCAAGAGACCCAGTACTTC
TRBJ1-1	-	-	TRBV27	CASSYLGENMNTEAFF	TGTGCCAGCAGTTATCTGGGGGAGAACATGAACACTGAAGCTTTCTTT
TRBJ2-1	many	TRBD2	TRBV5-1	CASSLITAAGGPHEQFF	TGCGCCAGCAGCTTGATTACCGCGGCGGGGGGGCCCCATGAGCAGTTCTTC
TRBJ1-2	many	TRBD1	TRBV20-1	CSAKPGGEPGYTF	TGCAGTGCTAAACCAGGGGGCGAACCCGGCTACACCTTC
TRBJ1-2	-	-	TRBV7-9	CASGPGNSFGYTF	TGTGCCAGCGGCCCCGGCAACAGCTTTGGCTACACCTTC